The rows below give T cell receptor beta chains drawn from one sample of a study of beta chain features in type 1 diabetes. Sequenced by immunoSEQ multiplex PCR; TCRdb stores in-frame clones only, minus some. The sample has under 450,000 clones; roughly 14% are singletons. Sequencing was done on a sample of naive CD4+ T cells from blood. The receptors come from a man aged 30 to 39 in good health. Both conserved end residues are part of each CDR3. The D gene is left open where the match is weak. Expanded clones are given a class, and other clones once, few, many or no size at all.

clone_size: few
v_call: TRBV6-1
j_call: TRBJ2-1
d_call: NA
cdr3_nt: TGTGCCAGCAGCTGGCTAACAGGGTACAATGAGCAGTTCTTC
cdr3_aa: CASSWLTGYNEQFF

clone_size: NA
v_call: TRBV4-2
j_call: TRBJ2-1
d_call: TRBD2
cdr3_nt: TGTGCCAGCAGCCAGACTAGCGGGAGTGGCTATGAGCAGTTCTTC
cdr3_aa: CASSQTSGSGYEQFF

clone_size: NA
v_call: TRBV9
j_call: TRBJ2-1
d_call: NA
cdr3_nt: TGTGCCAGCAGCACAGACTTCCTTGGTGAGCAGTTCTTC
cdr3_aa: CASSTDFLGEQFF

clone_size: NA
v_call: TRBV5-1
j_call: TRBJ2-1
d_call: NA
cdr3_nt: TGCGCCAGCAGCTTGGCGGCAGCGAGCAGGGATGAGCAGTTCTTC
cdr3_aa: CASSLAAASRDEQFF

clone_size: NA
v_call: TRBV9
j_call: TRBJ1-5
d_call: NA
cdr3_nt: TGTGCCAGCAGCGTAGCCGGGGCCAATCAGCCCCAGCATTTT
cdr3_aa: CASSVAGANQPQHF

clone_size: NA
v_call: TRBV7-3
j_call: TRBJ2-3
d_call: NA
cdr3_nt: TGTGCCAGCAGCTCCCCGGGGGAAGATACGCAGTATTTT
cdr3_aa: CASSSPGEDTQYF

clone_size: NA
v_call: TRBV7-2
j_call: TRBJ2-1
d_call: NA
cdr3_nt: TGTGCCAGCAGCTTGGTTACCTGGGACCGGAATGAGCAGTTCTTC
cdr3_aa: CASSLVTWDRNEQFF

clone_size: NA
v_call: TRBV19
j_call: TRBJ2-2
d_call: TRBD2
cdr3_nt: TGTGCCAGTAACCCCCCTAGCGGGGGGAACACCGGGGAGCTGTTTTTT
cdr3_aa: CASNPPSGGNTGELFF

clone_size: few
v_call: TRBV4-1
j_call: TRBJ2-1
d_call: NA
cdr3_nt: TGCGCCAGCAGCCAAGTTACGACTAGATCTAACGATGAGCAGTTCTTC
cdr3_aa: CASSQVTTRSNDEQFF

clone_size: many
v_call: TRBV28
j_call: TRBJ2-5
d_call: NA
cdr3_nt: TGTGCCAGCAGTACCCGCTTAGCGGAGACCCAGTACTTC
cdr3_aa: CASSTRLAETQYF

clone_size: NA
v_call: TRBV4-2
j_call: TRBJ2-1
d_call: TRBD1
cdr3_nt: TGTGCCAGCAGCCAAGGAGAGGGGGCCCAGTCTGAGCAGTTCTTC
cdr3_aa: CASSQGEGAQSEQFF